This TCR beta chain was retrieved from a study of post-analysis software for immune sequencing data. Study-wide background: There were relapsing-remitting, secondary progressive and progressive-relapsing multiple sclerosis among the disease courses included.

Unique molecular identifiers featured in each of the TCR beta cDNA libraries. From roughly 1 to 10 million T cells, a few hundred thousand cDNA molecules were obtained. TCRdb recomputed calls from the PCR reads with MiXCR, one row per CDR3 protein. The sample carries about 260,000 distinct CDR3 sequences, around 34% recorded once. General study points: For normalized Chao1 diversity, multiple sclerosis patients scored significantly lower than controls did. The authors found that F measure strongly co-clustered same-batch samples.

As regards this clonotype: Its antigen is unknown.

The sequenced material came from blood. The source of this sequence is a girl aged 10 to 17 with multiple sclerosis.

CDR3 protein: CASSRGRGQYF. The CDR3 DNA sequence: TGTGCCAGCAGCAGGGGGCGGGGGCAGTATTTT. The chain has TRBV25-1 and TRBJ2-3; 8 positions match TRBD1. Per the germline V gene, CDR1 is MGHDK and CDR2 is SYGVNS. This CDR3 spans 11 amino acids. After removal of 6 bases from V and 11 bases from J, the junction contained 4 bases not matched to a gene.